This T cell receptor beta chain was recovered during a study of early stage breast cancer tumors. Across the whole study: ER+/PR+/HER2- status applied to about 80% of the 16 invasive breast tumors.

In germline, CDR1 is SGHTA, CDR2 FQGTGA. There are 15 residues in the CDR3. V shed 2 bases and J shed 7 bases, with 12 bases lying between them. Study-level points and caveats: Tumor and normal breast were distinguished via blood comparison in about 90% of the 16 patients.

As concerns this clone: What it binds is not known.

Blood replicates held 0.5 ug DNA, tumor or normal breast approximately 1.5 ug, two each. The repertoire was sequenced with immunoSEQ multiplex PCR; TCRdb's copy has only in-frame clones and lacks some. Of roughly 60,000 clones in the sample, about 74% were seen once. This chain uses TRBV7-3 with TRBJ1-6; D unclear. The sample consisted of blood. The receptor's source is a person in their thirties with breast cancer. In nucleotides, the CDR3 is TGTGCCAGCAGCTTAGGAGCTGTTGGGAATTCACCCCTCCACTTT. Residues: CASSLGAVGNSPLHF.